This note documents a single T cell receptor (beta chain) sequence. Germline assignment: CDR1 LNHDA and CDR2 SQIVND (reference sequence). V trimming: 3 bases; J trimming: 4 bases; junction bases outside the gene matches: 5. This CDR3 spans 16 amino acids. These data originate in a study of technical replicates of blood from several donors. Assay: immunoSEQ multiplex PCR; the TCRdb copy retains only in-frame clones and omits some. This table has more than 60,000 clones, 85% to 95% appearing once. The sequence was obtained from a human donor in good health. Sequenced: T cells isolated from PBMCs. The rearrangement links TRBV19 to TRBJ1-5; 11 bases fit TRBD1. Here the CDR3 reads CASSIRTGGTNQPQHF. The CDR3, as DNA: TGTGCCAGTAGTATTAGGACAGGGGGCACTAATCAGCCCCAGCATTTT.